This TCR beta chain was documented in a study of tumour-infiltrating T cells in Burkitt lymphoma. This CDR3 has 17 residues. The germline CDR1 and CDR2 sequences are SGHRS and YFSETQ. The J segment lost 4 bases and the V segment lost 3 bases, leaving 14 bases of the junction unmatched. Profiled with immunoSEQ multiplex PCR; TCRdb holds only in-frame clones, not every one. The table records roughly 13,000 clones, more than 70% of them present only once. The chain has TRBV5-1 and TRBJ2-5; 8 bases agree with TRBD2. The sample comprised tumor tissue. The TCR was taken from a human donor with diffuse large B-cell lymphoma. The CDR3 protein is CASSWGGEREIRETQYF. In DNA form, the CDR3 reads TGCGCCAGCAGCTGGGGAGGGGAGCGGGAGATACGAGAGACCCAGTACTTC.